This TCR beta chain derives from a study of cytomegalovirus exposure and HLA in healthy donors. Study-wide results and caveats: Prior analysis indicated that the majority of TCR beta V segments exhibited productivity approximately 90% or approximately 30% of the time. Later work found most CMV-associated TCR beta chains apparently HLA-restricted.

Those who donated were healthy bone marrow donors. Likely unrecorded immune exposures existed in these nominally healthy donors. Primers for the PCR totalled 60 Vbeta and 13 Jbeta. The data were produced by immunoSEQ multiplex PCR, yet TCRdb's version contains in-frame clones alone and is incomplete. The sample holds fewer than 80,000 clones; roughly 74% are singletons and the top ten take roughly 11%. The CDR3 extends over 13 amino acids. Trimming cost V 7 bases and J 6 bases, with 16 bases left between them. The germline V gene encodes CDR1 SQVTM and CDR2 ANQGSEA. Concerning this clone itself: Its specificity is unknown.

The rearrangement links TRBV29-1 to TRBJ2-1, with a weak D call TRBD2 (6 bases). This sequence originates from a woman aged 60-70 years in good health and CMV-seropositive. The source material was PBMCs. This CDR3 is CSGRREWRNEQFF. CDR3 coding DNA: TGCAGCGGCCGACGGGAGTGGCGCAATGAGCAGTTCTTC.